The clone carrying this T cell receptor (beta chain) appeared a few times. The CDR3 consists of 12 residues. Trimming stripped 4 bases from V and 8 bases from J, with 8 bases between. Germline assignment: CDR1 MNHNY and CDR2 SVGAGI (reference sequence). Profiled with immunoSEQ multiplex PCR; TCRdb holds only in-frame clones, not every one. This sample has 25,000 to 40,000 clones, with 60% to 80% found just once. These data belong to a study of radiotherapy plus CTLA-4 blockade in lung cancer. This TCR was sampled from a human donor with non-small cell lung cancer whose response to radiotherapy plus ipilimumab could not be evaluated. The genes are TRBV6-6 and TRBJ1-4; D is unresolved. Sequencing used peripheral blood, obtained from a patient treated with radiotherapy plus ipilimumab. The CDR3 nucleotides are TGTGCCAGCAGTTTTCCCCTCGAAAAACTGTTTTTT. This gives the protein CASSFPLEKLFF.